This entry lists 10 T cell receptor beta chains sequenced from one sample in a study of T-cell memory formation after mild COVID-19. MiXCR, applied by TCRdb to the 5' RACE reads, yields one record per CDR3 protein. Of about 200,000 distinct CDR3 sequences in the sample, approximately 16% were seen once. The sample taken for sequencing was PBMCs or a T cell subset sorted from them (not recorded which). Receptors were obtained from an adult woman who had mild COVID-19 (a few samples of this study predate the infection). Cell type and time point are not known.

This clonotype was seen only a few times. The CDR3 coding sequence is TGTGCCAGCAGCTTAGCGACTAGCGGGAAGGAGACCCAGTACTTC. This gives the protein CASSLATSGKETQYF. The chain has TRBV7-9 and TRBJ2-5; 11 bases fit TRBD2. The CDR3 loop spans 15 amino acids. V trimming: 0 bases; J trimming: 5 bases; junction bases outside the gene matches: 2. Germline V gives CDR1 SEHNR, CDR2 FQNEAQ (reference sequence).

The genes are TRBV27 and TRBJ2-2; D is perhaps TRBD2 (6 bases). V was pared by 1 base and J by 4 bases, with 13 bases between. The germline V gene encodes CDR1 MNHEY and CDR2 SMNVEV (reference sequence). The CDR3 contains 16 residues. CDR3 sequence reads: CASSLLSGVGTGELFF. The CDR3 nucleotides are TGTGCCAGCAGTTTATTGTCGGGAGTTGGCACCGGGGAGCTGTTTTTT.

This clonotype showed up just a few times. The V and J genes are TRBV7-2 and TRBJ1-1, with D unclear. This CDR3 region has 13 residues. With 5 bases removed from V and 10 bases from J, the gap between germline ends came to 17 bases. CDR1 and CDR2 (germline): SGHTA, FQGNSA. Here the CDR3 reads CASSTEAGRLAFF. The CDR3 DNA is TGTGCCAGCAGCACCGAAGCAGGAAGGTTAGCTTTCTTT.

This clonotype was counted a few times. CDR3 region: CASRSLSAGLRADTQYF. The CDR3 DNA reads TGCGCCAGCAGGAGCCTTAGCGCCGGACTGAGGGCAGATACGCAGTATTTT. This chain joins TRBV5-1 and TRBJ2-3, with D perhaps matching TRBD2 (5 bases). Trimming stripped 5 bases from V and 4 bases from J, with 23 bases between. Germline V gives CDR1 SGHRS, CDR2 YFSETQ. There are 17 residues in the CDR3.

This clonotype was detected only a few times. The rearrangement links TRBV20-1 to TRBJ1-4, with D possibly TRBD1 on 5 matching bases. Looked up from germline, CDR1 is DFQATT and CDR2 is SNEGSKA (reference sequence). Trimming pared 3 bases from V and 8 bases from J, leaving 13 bases between. This CDR3 is 13 amino acids long. The CDR3 DNA reads TGCAGTGCTAGCAGGGTTATAAGCGAAAAACTGTTTTTT. It encodes CSASRVISEKLFF.

This clonotype was observed a handful of times. The chain uses TRBV12-3 or TRBV12-4 and TRBJ1-4; D gene unclear. The CDR3 has 16 amino acids. V was trimmed by 5 bases and J by 4 bases, leaving 17 bases between them. The CDR3 is CASSPYPAARNEKLFF. In nucleotides, the CDR3 is TGTGCCAGCAGTCCCTACCCGGCGGCCCGTAATGAAAAACTGTTTTTT.

The chain employs TRBV5-1 and TRBJ1-1, with a weak D call TRBD1 (5 bases). The V gene lost 0 bases and the J gene lost 1 base, with 13 bases spanning the gap. In germline, CDR1 is SGHRS, CDR2 YFSETQ. CDR3 size: 16 residues. The DNA of the CDR3 is TGCGCCAGCAGCTTGGATGCCGTGACAGCGAACACTGAAGCTTTCTTT. Its translation is CASSLDAVTANTEAFF.

In its sample, this clonotype was seen once. The chain links TRBV28 to TRBJ2-7; weak D call: TRBD1 (6 bases). V lost 7 bases to trimming and J lost 2 bases, with 18 bases between them. The CDR3 has 15 amino acids. Germline V lookup: CDR1 MDHEN, CDR2 SYDVKM. CDR3 protein: CASNQGWLTAYEQYF. CDR3 sequence (DNA): TGTGCCAGCAATCAGGGGTGGCTAACCGCCTACGAGCAGTACTTC.

The V and J genes are TRBV18 and TRBJ1-5; the D is unclear. V was pared by 4 bases and J by 7 bases, with 14 bases between. CDR3 size: 14 residues. CDR1 is KGHSH and CDR2 is LQKENI in the germline V gene. CDR3 amino acids: CASSLEGRSQPQHF. CDR3 DNA sequence: TGTGCCAGCTCACTTGAAGGCAGATCCCAGCCCCAGCATTTT.

This clonotype is medium-sized by share. J is TRBJ2-3 and V is TRBV7-9, with a weak D call TRBD2 (6 bases). The CDR3 loop spans 19 amino acids. Germline assignment: CDR1 SEHNR and CDR2 FQNEAQ (reference sequence). Trimming pared 3 bases from V and 2 bases from J, leaving 24 bases between. The CDR3 bases are TGTGCCAGCAGCTTTCGATTTAGTATTCTGGGGGGAACCACAGATACGCAGTATTTT. This translates into CASSFRFSILGGTTDTQYF.